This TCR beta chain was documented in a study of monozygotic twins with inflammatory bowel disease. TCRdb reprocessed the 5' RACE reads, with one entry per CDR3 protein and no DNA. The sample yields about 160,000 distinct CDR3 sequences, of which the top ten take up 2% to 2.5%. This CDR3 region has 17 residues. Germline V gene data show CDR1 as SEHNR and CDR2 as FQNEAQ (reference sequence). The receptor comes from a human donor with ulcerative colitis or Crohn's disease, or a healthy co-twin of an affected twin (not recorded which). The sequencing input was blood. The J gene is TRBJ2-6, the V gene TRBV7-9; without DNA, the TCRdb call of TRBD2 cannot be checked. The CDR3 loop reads CASSLEVRYSGANVLTF.